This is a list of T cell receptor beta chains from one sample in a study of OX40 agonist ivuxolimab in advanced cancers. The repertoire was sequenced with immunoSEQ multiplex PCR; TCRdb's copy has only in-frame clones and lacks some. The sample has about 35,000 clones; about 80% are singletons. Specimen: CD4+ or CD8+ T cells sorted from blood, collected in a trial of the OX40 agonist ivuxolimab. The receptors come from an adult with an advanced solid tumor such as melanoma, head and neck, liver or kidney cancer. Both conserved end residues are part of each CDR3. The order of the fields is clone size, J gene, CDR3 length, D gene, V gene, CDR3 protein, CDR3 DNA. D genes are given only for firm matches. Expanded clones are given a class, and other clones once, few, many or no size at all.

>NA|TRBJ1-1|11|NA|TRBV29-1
CSVDQNTEAFF
TGCAGCGTTGATCAGAACACTGAAGCTTTCTTT
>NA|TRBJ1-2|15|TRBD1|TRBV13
CASSSARDSNYGYTF
TGTGCCAGCAGCTCGGCCCGGGACAGTAACTATGGCTACACCTTC
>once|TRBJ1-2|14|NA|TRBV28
CASSLVGAGYGYTF
TGTGCCAGCAGTTTAGTGGGCGCCGGTTATGGCTACACCTTC
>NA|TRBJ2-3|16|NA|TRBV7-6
CASSLYPDGGTDTQYF
TGTGCCAGCAGCTTATACCCCGACGGTGGCACAGATACGCAGTATTTT
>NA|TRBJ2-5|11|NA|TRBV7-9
CASSPGAAQYF
TGTGCCAGCAGCCCAGGTGCGGCCCAGTACTTC
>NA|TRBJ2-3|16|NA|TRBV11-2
CASSLIPGPSTDTQYF
TGTGCCAGCAGCTTAATACCGGGACCGAGCACAGATACGCAGTATTTT
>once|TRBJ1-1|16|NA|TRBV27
CASSLQTVSMNTEAFF
TGTGCCAGCAGTTTACAGACAGTATCCATGAACACTGAAGCTTTCTTT
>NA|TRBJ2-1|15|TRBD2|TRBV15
CATSRVLASNNEQFF
TGTGCCACCAGCAGAGTACTAGCGTCGAACAATGAGCAGTTCTTC
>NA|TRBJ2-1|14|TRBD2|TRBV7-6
CASSLVGGNNEQFF
TGTGCCAGCAGCTTAGTCGGGGGGAACAATGAGCAGTTCTTC
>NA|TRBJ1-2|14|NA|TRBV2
CASSEVVLDRGYTF
TGTGCCAGCAGTGAAGTGGTCCTTGATCGTGGCTACACCTTC
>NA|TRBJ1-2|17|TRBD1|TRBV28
CASSLAAGGKIRFGYTF
TGTGCCAGCAGTTTAGCTGCAGGGGGCAAGATCAGGTTTGGCTACACCTTC
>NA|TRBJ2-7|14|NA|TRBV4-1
CASSQGAGAYEQYF
TGCGCCAGCAGCCAGGGTGCCGGGGCCTACGAGCAGTACTTC
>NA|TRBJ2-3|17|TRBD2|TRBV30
CAWSGLGLAGGPDTQYF
TGTGCCTGGAGCGGCCTGGGACTAGCGGGGGGGCCAGATACGCAGTATTTT
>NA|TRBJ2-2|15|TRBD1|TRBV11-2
CASSAGTGGTGELFF
TGTGCCAGCAGCGCCGGGACAGGGGGCACCGGGGAGCTGTTTTTT
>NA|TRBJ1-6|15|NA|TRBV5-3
CASSALQGGLSPLHF
TGTGCCAGCAGCGCGTTACAGGGCGGATTGTCACCCCTCCACTTT
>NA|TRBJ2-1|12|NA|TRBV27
CASSLFGDEQFF
TGTGCCAGCAGTTTGTTTGGGGATGAGCAGTTCTTC
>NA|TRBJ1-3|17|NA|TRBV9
CASSVNRDFVTGNTIYF
TGTGCCAGCAGCGTCAACAGGGACTTTGTTACTGGAAACACCATATATTTT
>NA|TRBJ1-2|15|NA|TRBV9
CASSVSPQGSYGYTF
TGTGCCAGCAGCGTATCGCCGCAGGGGAGCTATGGCTACACCTTC
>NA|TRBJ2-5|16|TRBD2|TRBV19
CASSGGTSGLQETQYF
TGTGCCAGTAGTGGGGGGACTAGCGGGCTCCAAGAGACCCAGTACTTC
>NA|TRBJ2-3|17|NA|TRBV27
CASSLYGGTTSTDTQYF
TGTGCCAGCAGTTTATACGGCGGAACCACTAGCACAGATACGCAGTATTTT
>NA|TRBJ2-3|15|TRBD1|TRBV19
CASSIGTGSTDTQYF
TGTGCCAGTAGTATCGGGACAGGAAGCACAGATACGCAGTATTTT
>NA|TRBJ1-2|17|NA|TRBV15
CATSRSRPDRPNYGYTF
TGTGCCACCAGCAGGAGCCGGCCCGACAGGCCGAACTATGGCTACACCTTC
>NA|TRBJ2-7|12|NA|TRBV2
CASSGQGYEQYF
TGTGCCAGCAGTGGCCAGGGGTACGAGCAGTACTTC
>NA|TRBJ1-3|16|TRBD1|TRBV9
CASSATGLGAGNTIYF
TGTGCCAGCAGCGCGACAGGGCTGGGTGCAGGAAACACCATATATTTT
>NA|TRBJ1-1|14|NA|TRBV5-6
CASSPGWGNTEAFF
TGTGCCAGCAGCCCGGGGTGGGGGAACACTGAAGCTTTCTTT
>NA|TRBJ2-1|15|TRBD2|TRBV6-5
CASSYDSGGANEQFF
TGTGCCAGCAGTTACGATAGCGGGGGGGCAAATGAGCAGTTCTTC
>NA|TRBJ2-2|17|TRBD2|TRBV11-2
CASSLVLAGANTGELFF
TGTGCCAGCAGCTTAGTCCTAGCGGGGGCGAACACCGGGGAGCTGTTTTTT
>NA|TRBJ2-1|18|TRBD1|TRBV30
CAWSAISPGQGAYNEQFF
TGTGCCTGGAGTGCCATAAGCCCGGGACAGGGGGCCTACAATGAGCAGTTCTTC
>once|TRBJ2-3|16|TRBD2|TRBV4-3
CASSQGTSGVTDTQYF
TGCGCCAGCAGCCAAGGTACTAGCGGGGTCACAGATACGCAGTATTTT
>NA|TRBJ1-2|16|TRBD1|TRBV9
CASSAVTGGVDYGYTF
TGTGCCAGCAGCGCCGTTACAGGGGGAGTGGACTATGGCTACACCTTC
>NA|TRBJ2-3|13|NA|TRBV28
CASSPGGTDTQYF
TGTGCCAGCAGTCCGGGGGGCACAGATACGCAGTATTTT
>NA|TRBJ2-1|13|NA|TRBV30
CAWTLGRYNEQFF
TGTGCCTGGACTCTTGGGCGGTACAATGAGCAGTTCTTC
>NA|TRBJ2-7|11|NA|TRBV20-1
CSASVGYEQYF
TGCAGTGCTTCCGTCGGCTACGAGCAGTACTTC
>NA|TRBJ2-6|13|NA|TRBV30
CAWAPSGANVLTF
TGTGCCTGGGCGCCCTCTGGGGCCAACGTCCTGACTTTC
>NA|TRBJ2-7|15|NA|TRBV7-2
CASSSPATASYEQYF
TGTGCCAGCAGCTCACCGGCGACAGCCTCCTACGAGCAGTACTTC
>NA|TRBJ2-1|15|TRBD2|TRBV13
CASSSLAGPYNEQFF
TGTGCCAGCAGCTCCCTAGCGGGACCTTACAATGAGCAGTTCTTC
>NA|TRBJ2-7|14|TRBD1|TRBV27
CASSTGTASYEQYF
TGTGCCAGCAGTACCGGGACAGCCTCTTACGAGCAGTACTTC
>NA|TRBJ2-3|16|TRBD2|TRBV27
CASIPKYGGSADTQYF
TGTGCCAGCATCCCCAAATACGGCGGGAGCGCAGATACGCAGTATTTT
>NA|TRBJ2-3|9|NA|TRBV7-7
CASSLVWYF
TGTGCTAGCAGCTTAGTGTGGTATTTT
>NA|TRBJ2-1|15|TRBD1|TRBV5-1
CASSLGQGSYNEQFF
TGCGCCAGCAGCCTAGGACAGGGGTCCTACAATGAGCAGTTCTTC
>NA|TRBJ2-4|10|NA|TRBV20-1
CSASTGIQYF
TGCAGTGCTAGTACGGGCATTCAGTACTTC
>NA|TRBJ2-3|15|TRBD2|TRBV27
CASSFGLAGVYTQYF
TGTGCCAGCAGTTTTGGGCTAGCGGGAGTGTATACGCAGTATTTT
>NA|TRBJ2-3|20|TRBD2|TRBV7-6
CASSSSWTSGGIPSTDTQYF
TGTGCCAGCAGCTCGTCGTGGACTAGCGGGGGGATCCCTTCCACAGATACGCAGTATTTT
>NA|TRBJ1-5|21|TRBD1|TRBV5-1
CASSFSIPGGTGTYSNQPQHF
TGCGCCAGCAGCTTCTCTATCCCTGGTGGGACAGGAACCTATAGCAATCAGCCCCAGCATTTT
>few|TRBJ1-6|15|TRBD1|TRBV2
CASSSQDRGYSPLHF
TGTGCCAGCAGTAGCCAGGACAGGGGATATTCACCCCTCCACTTT
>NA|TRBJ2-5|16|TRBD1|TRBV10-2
CASTQGSDRVIETQYF
TGCGCCAGCACTCAAGGGTCGGACAGGGTGATTGAGACCCAGTACTTC
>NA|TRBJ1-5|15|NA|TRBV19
CASSIFVYSNQPQHF
TGTGCCAGTAGTATTTTCGTGTATAGCAATCAGCCCCAGCATTTT
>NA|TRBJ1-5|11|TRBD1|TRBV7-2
CASSSPGQQHF
TGTGCCAGCAGCTCTCCGGGACAGCAGCATTTT
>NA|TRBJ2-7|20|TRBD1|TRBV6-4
CASSDSKFEGWTGTSYEQYF
TGTGCCAGCAGTGACTCGAAGTTCGAAGGTTGGACAGGGACCTCCTACGAGCAGTACTTC
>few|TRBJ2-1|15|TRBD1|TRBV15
CATSRGTGSYNEQFF
TGTGCCACCAGCAGAGGGACAGGCTCCTACAATGAGCAGTTCTTC
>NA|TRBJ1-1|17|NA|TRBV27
CASSSFSRGRVGTEAFF
TGTGCCAGCAGCAGTTTTTCCAGGGGCAGGGTGGGCACTGAAGCTTTCTTT
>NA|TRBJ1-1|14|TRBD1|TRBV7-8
CASSFGTGETEAFF
TGTGCCAGCAGCTTTGGGACAGGGGAAACTGAAGCTTTCTTT
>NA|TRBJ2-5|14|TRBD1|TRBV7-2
CASSYDRVGETQYF
TGTGCCAGCAGTTATGACAGGGTGGGAGAGACCCAGTACTTC
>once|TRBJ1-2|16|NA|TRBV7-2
CASSSRGAQASEGYAF
TGTGCCAGCAGCTCACGGGGGGCTCAAGCCTCTGAGGGCTACGCCTTC
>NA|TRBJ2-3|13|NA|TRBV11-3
CASSSLDEYTQYF
TGTGCCAGCAGCTCGTTGGACGAGTATACGCAGTATTTT
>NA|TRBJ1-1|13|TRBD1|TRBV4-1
CASSPRGYTEAFF
TGCGCCAGCAGCCCCAGGGGGTACACTGAAGCTTTCTTT
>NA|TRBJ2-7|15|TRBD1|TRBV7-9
CASSQGQGASYEQYF
TGTGCCAGCAGCCAGGGACAGGGGGCCTCCTACGAGCAGTACTTC